The 10 T cell receptor beta chains presented below share a single source sample, sequenced in a study of blood T cells in healthy people across ages. Combining a sample-barcoded 5' primer with a J-beta primer mix, a second PCR ran for roughly 6 to 12 cycles. MiXCR, run by TCRdb on the 5' RACE reads, gives a single entry per CDR3 protein. The table has 700,000 to 900,000 distinct CDR3 sequences, about 53% seen once. Sequencing used blood. The receptors originated from an elderly man in good health.

This chain uses TRBV10-2 with TRBJ2-7; 7 bases match TRBD1. With V trimmed by 6 bases and J by 3 bases, 8 bases remained unmatched. Germline V gene data show CDR1 as WSHSY and CDR2 as SAAADI. The CDR3 runs 14 residues. CDR3 nucleotides: TGCGCCAGCAGGGTAGACAGGGTCTACTACGAGCAGTACTTC. Its protein product is CASRVDRVYYEQYF.

The chain couples TRBV10-3 to TRBJ2-1, with D possibly matching TRBD1 (6 bases). Trimming took off 3 bases at V and 14 bases at J, with 11 bases between the two ends. The CDR3 has 11 amino acids. Per the germline V gene, CDR1 is ENHRY and CDR2 is SYGVKD. CDR3 in amino acids: CAISDRDMEFF. The CDR3 bases are TGTGCCATCAGTGACCGGGACATGGAGTTCTTC.

The V call is TRBV20-1, the J call TRBJ2-4; TRBD1 agrees at 11 bases. The last part of the DNA fits TRBJ2-7 better; the J call may be wrong. CDR3 length equals 17 residues. CDR1 and CDR2 (germline): DFQATT, SNEGSKA (reference sequence). The CDR3 DNA is TGCAGTGCTAGAGCGGTCTCCGGACAGGGGGCATACTACGAGCAGTACTTC. Its protein is CSARAVSGQGAYYEQYF.

Worth noting for this clonotype: Compared with germline, one end of the junction differs, possibly owing to a read error. The chain uses TRBV20-1 and TRBJ2-3, with TRBD2 matching over 9 bases. CDR1 and CDR2 (germline): DFQATT, SNEGSKA (reference sequence). The CDR3 runs 14 residues. CDR3 sequence: CGAPKREALQTQYF. DNA of the CDR3: TGCGGTGCTCCGAAGCGGGAGGCCCTTCAGACGCAGTATTTT.

The rearrangement links TRBV20-1 to TRBJ2-3, with 9 bases fitting TRBD2. Germline trimming cut 3 bases from V and 3 bases from J; bases unmatched to any gene: 7. From germline, CDR1 is DFQATT and CDR2 SNEGSKA (reference sequence). CDR3 length: 15 residues. The CDR3, as DNA: TGCAGTGCTAGGTCTTCGCGGGAGGGGACAGATACGCAGTATTTT. Translating gives CSARSSREGTDTQYF.

The V gene is TRBV12-3 or TRBV12-4, the J gene TRBJ1-4, with D possibly matching TRBD1 (6 bases). The CDR3 is made up of 16 amino acids. V was trimmed by 0 bases and J by 3 bases, leaving 11 bases between them. The CDR3 DNA sequence: TGTGCCAGCAGTTTAGCGCGGGGGGGCTCTAATGAAAAACTGTTTTTT. Protein sequence: CASSLARGGSNEKLFF.

This clonotype was picked up a small number of times. The genes are TRBV20-1 and TRBJ2-7, with TRBD2 identical over 11 bases. Per germline, CDR1 DFQATT and CDR2 SNEGSKA (reference sequence). V dropped 2 bases and J dropped 3; count of bases not matched to a gene: 3. The CDR3 has 14 amino acids. This chain's CDR3 is CSARTSGRVYEQYF. The CDR3 coding sequence is TGCAGTGCTAGAACTAGCGGGAGAGTCTACGAGCAGTACTTC.

This clonotype was observed a handful of times. This chain links TRBV7-9 with TRBJ1-2; TRBD1 matches at 10 bases. Germline CDR1 reads SEHNR; CDR2 reads FQNEAQ (reference sequence). The CDR3 has 13 residues. V lost 3 bases and J lost 7; bases outside the gene matches: 2. The CDR3 is CASSLGQGIGYTF. Written as DNA, the CDR3 is TGTGCCAGCAGCTTGGGACAGGGGATTGGCTACACCTTC.

The gene calls are TRBV27 and TRBJ2-1; D remains unclear. This CDR3 is built from 11 residues. Per the germline V gene, CDR1 is MNHEY and CDR2 is SMNVEV (reference sequence). V lost 6 bases and J lost 6, with 6 bases in between. For the CDR3, the DNA is TGTGCCAGCAGAAAGGGCAATGAGCAGTTCTTC. It yields the protein CASRKGNEQFF.

This clonotype was counted a few times. The gene calls are TRBV7-2 and TRBJ2-1; no clear D gene. V lost 1 base, J lost 6 bases, and 10 bases lay in between. The length of the CDR3 is 14 residues. The germline gives CDR1 SGHTA, CDR2 FQGNSA. The CDR3 spells CASSLVPVGNEQFF. The CDR3 DNA is TGTGCCAGCAGCTTAGTCCCAGTGGGCAATGAGCAGTTCTTC.